This TCR beta chain comes out of a study of T cell responses to AZD1222 COVID-19 vaccine (dated by TCRdb to the early 2020s). For the study in its entirety: A total of around 240 trial participants underwent TCR sequencing, of whom some 210 received two doses of AZD1222 and about 25 received two doses of the MenACWY control vaccine. Trial participants were enrolled by age into 18-55, 56-69 and 70-plus year subgroups, with around 150, 28 and 57 TCR-sequenced participants respectively.

Via the germline V gene, CDR1 is MDHEN and CDR2 SYDVKM. CDR3 length: 14 amino acids, cysteine to phenylalanine. The DNA shown is the 42-base CDR3, in frame from base 1. Deletion took 8 bases off V and 8 bases off J, with a span of 19 bases between the germline ends. Reading the label with the study, this specimen's time point is: about 28 days (+/-7) after the second vaccine dose. AZD1222 recipients given second doses at about 4 weeks or at about 12 weeks were pooled, since spike-specific TCR depth and breadth were not found to differ between the two schedules. Vaccinee samples were obtained from the UK trials COV001 and COV002, which included a single-blind randomized controlled phase 2/3 trial of AZD1222 (ChAdOx1 nCoV-19) in healthy adults. For TCRbeta chain sequencing, PBMC samples from trial participants were taken at day 0 and at day 28 after the second dose. The CDR3 regions of human TCRbeta chains were analyzed by immunosequencing. The original pipeline was this. TCRs in the repertoires were matched against a reference library of SARS-CoV-2-specific TCRs that had been generated with the MIRA antigen-specificity platform. Breadth meant the fraction of unique TCRs that were SARS-CoV-2-associated, whereas depth meant the fraction of total T cells that were SARS-CoV-2-associated. Using the MIRA data, each spike-specific TCR was mapped to the spike region that the TCR reacts to and placed in a CD4 or CD8 class. Log10-transformed breadth and depth values were compared by one-way ANOVA with Sidak's multiple comparisons tests. In TCRdb, the immuneACCESS table is reduced to in-frame sequences with V and J assigned. These tables do not hold every clone; where another copy was compared, an unresolved V gene accounts for under half, and the others remain unexplained. V and J calls plus clone size are reproduced from that table; the DNA served to infer D and trimming. Counted in this sample were about 270,000 clones; 85% to 95% of them appeared once. The ten largest account for 0.55% of the sample.

Summary of the overall study and its limitations: After two AZD1222 doses, spike-specific TCR breadth and depth were significantly higher than at day 0 and than in MenACWY recipients. Reportedly, close to half of the unique spike-specific TCRs recognized epitopes lying outside the regions that are mutated in the B.1.351 and B.1.1.7 variants. The whole spike protein was spanned by vaccine-associated CD4 TCRs, and dominant responses were seen in regions 160-218 and 743-854. Because no samples from the day 14 peak response were available, repertoires could be characterized only after the peak T cell response. Conclusions about previously exposed vaccinees are limited, since just 5 to 7 AZD1222 recipients were seropositive for SARS-CoV-2 at baseline. Participants were mostly white British, with more females than males. The authors suggested clonal diversity may have been underestimated. The 56-69-year group was small, and its depth increase did not reach significance, likely because of low power.

Comments on this clone: Its target antigen remains unknown. No base quality information exists; no much larger clone differs at one position.

The starting material was peripheral blood, obtained 28 days after the second AZD1222 dose. The source of this sequence is an adult who received the AZD1222 COVID-19 vaccine. Recombination linked TRBV28 to TRBJ1-3, with an unclear D gene assignment. The CDR3 has the sequence CASHTRPGKDTIYF. The DNA reads as follows: TGTGCCAGCCATACGCGACCGGGGAAGGACACCATATATTTT.